This entry lists 19 T cell receptor beta chains sequenced from one sample in a study of cytomegalovirus exposure and HLA in healthy donors (dated by TCRdb to 2015 to 2018). The library was prepared using the immunoSEQ multiplex PCR assay. For the multiplex PCR, a mixture combining 60 forward primers for TCR Vbeta segments and 13 reverse primers for TCR Jbeta segments was used. TCRdb stores this immuneACCESS table with in-frame sequences only. Part of the clones is absent; in the studies checked, under half of the shortfall reflects unresolved V genes, and no reason is known for the rest. This sample's table carries some 130,000 clones. The top ten hold about 2.1% of the sample. Sequenced input: PBMCs. Source of these receptors: a woman aged 55-70 years in good health and CMV-seronegative.

The CDR3 DNA follows: TGTGCCAGCAGCCATGAGCGGGAGCCGAGCACAGATACGCAGTATTTT. Translated: CASSHEREPSTDTQYF. The V and J genes are TRBV4-2 and TRBJ2-3, with TRBD2 matching 8 bases. V was pared by 3 bases and J by 0 bases, with 5 bases of the junction left unmatched. The CDR3 loop spans 16 amino acids. Germline values: CDR1 LGHNA, CDR2 YNFKEQ.

This chain joins TRBV5-6 and TRBJ1-3; no firm D call. The germline CDR1 and CDR2 sequences are SGHDT and YYEEEE. V lost 5 bases to trimming and J lost 1 base, with 7 bases between them. This CDR3 has 13 residues. This CDR3 reads CASRLFSGNTIYF. CDR3 DNA sequence: TGTGCCAGCAGACTGTTTTCTGGAAACACCATATATTTT. Supplemented by reference TRBV5-6 and TRBJ1-3, the full variable domain reads DAGVTQSPTHLIKTRGQQVTLRCSPKSGHDTVSWYQQALGQGPQFIFQYYEEEERQRGNFPDRFSGHQFPNYSSELNVNALLLGDSALYLCASRLFSGNTIYFGEGSWLTVV.

The chain employs TRBV5-4 and TRBJ1-2; 8 positions agree with TRBD1. Per the germline V gene, CDR1 is SGHNT and CDR2 is YYREEE (reference sequence). J lost 6 bases, V lost 3 bases, and 10 bases had no gene match. The length of the CDR3 is 15 residues. The CDR3 protein is CASSSETGEMDGYTF. DNA of the CDR3: TGTGCCAGCAGCTCCGAGACAGGGGAAATGGATGGCTACACCTTC.

V is TRBV11-2 and J is TRBJ1-2, with 7 bases aligning to TRBD1. The CDR3 is 17 amino acids. V gave up 4 bases and J gave up 0 bases; unmatched junction bases: 11. The V gene's germline CDR1 is SGHAT and CDR2 FQNNGV. The CDR3 sequence is CASSSLRTGIANYGYTF. CDR3 DNA: TGTGCCAGCAGCTCACTCAGGACAGGCATCGCTAACTATGGCTACACCTTC.

This chain uses TRBV6-6 with TRBJ2-3, with TRBD2 identical over 9 bases. J lost 0 bases, V lost 5 bases, and 3 bases had no gene match. Germline V gene sequence: CDR1 MNHNY, CDR2 SVGAGI (reference sequence). This CDR3 has 15 amino acids. In DNA form, the CDR3 reads TGTGCCAGCAGTGGACTAGCGCGGAGCACAGATACGCAGTATTTT. Translation gives CASSGLARSTDTQYF.

The chain employs TRBV9 and TRBJ1-2; D is ambiguous. CDR1 and CDR2 (germline): SGDLS, YYNGEE. Trimming stripped 0 bases from V and 4 bases from J, with 10 bases between. The CDR3 is 14 amino acids. In DNA, the CDR3 is TGTGCCAGCAGCGTAGGTATGAGCCCCTATGGCTACACCTTC. This codes for CASSVGMSPYGYTF.

The chain's CDR3 is CASSNRDGFNEQFF. Here the CDR3 DNA reads TGTGCCAGTAGTAACAGGGACGGTTTCAATGAGCAGTTCTTC. The chain uses TRBV19 and TRBJ2-1, with D possibly TRBD1 on 6 matching bases. V was cut by 4 bases and J by 6 bases, with 13 bases left in between. The CDR3 is 14 residues long. CDR1 and CDR2 (germline): LNHDA, SQIVND (reference sequence).

The chain employs TRBV7-9 and TRBJ1-5; the match to TRBD1 covers 7 bases. With V trimmed by 4 bases and J by 1 base, 4 bases remained unmatched. CDR3 size: 15 residues. Germline loops: CDR1 SEHNR, CDR2 FQNEAQ (reference sequence). CDR3 DNA: TGTGCCAGCAGCTCAACAGGGGAGAGCAATCAGCCCCAGCATTTT. Its protein product is CASSSTGESNQPQHF.

The chain uses TRBV10-2 and TRBJ1-1; D is possibly TRBD1 (6 bases). V was pared by 4 bases and J by 4 bases, with 22 bases between. The CDR3 consists of 17 residues. Germline V gene lookup returns CDR1 WSHSY and CDR2 SAAADI. The CDR3 sequence: CASSVGPRGGKGTEAFF. The CDR3 DNA reads TGCGCCAGCAGTGTGGGACCCAGGGGTGGAAAAGGCACTGAAGCTTTCTTT.

The chain couples TRBV18 to TRBJ2-1; the D gene is possibly TRBD2 (6 bases). Deletions cut 3 bases from V and 5 bases from J, with 11 bases between. The CDR3 extends over 14 amino acids. Germline V lookup: CDR1 KGHSH, CDR2 LQKENI. Written as DNA, the CDR3 is TGTGCCAGCTCACCGCAAGGCGGGAACAATGAGCAGTTCTTC. This sequence encodes CASSPQGGNNEQFF.

The chain uses TRBV28 and TRBJ1-3; no firm D call. The length of the CDR3 is 13 residues. The V gene lost 11 bases and the J gene lost 0 bases, with 11 bases spanning the gap. Germline assignment: CDR1 MDHEN and CDR2 SYDVKM. CDR3 bases: TGTGCCCCAATCGTCAGCTCTGGAAACACCATATATTTT. It translates to CAPIVSSGNTIYF. Full variable domain (outside the CDR3, taken from reference TRBV28 and TRBJ1-3): DVKVTQSSRYLVKRTGEKVFLECVQDMDHENMFWYRQDPGLGLRLIYFSYDVKMKEKGDIPEGYSVSREKKERFSLILESASTNQTSMYLCAPIVSSGNTIYFGEGSWLTVV.

The CDR3 loop reads CASSDLRTSLNNEQFF. The CDR3 DNA reads TGCGCCAGCAGCGACCTCCGGACTAGCCTAAACAATGAGCAGTTCTTC. The J gene is TRBJ2-1, the V gene TRBV5-1, with 8 bases lining up with TRBD2. Germline V lookup: CDR1 SGHRS, CDR2 YFSETQ. With V trimmed by 4 bases and J by 5 bases, 11 bases remained unmatched. The CDR3 has 16 amino acids.

The V gene is TRBV18, the J gene TRBJ2-7, with D possibly being TRBD1 (6 bases). The CDR3 contains 13 residues. The V end lost 5 bases, the J end lost 7 bases, and 15 bases lay between the germline ends. From germline, CDR1 is KGHSH and CDR2 LQKENI. In nucleotides, the CDR3 is TGTGCCAGCTCATCCGGGACATTCGATGAGCAGTACTTC. This translates into CASSSGTFDEQYF. The full variable domain, with the rest looked up from reference TRBV18 and TRBJ2-7, is NAGVMQNPRHLVRRRGQEARLRCSPMKGHSHVYWYRQLPEEGLKFMVYLQKENIIDESGMPKERFSAEFPKEGPSILRIQQVVRGDSAAYFCASSSGTFDEQYFGPGTRLTVT.

This chain uses TRBV7-3 with TRBJ2-1, with 7 bases that match TRBD2. V lost 5 bases, J lost 2 bases, and 6 bases stayed unmatched. The CDR3 is 15 amino acids. Germline assignment: CDR1 SGHTA and CDR2 FQGTGA. This CDR3 is CASSRSGTTYNEQFF. The CDR3 nucleotides are TGTGCCAGCAGCCGGTCCGGGACTACCTACAATGAGCAGTTCTTC.

The chain recombines TRBV10-1 with TRBJ2-7; TRBD2 might be the D (5 bases). CDR1 WNHNN and CDR2 SYGVQD come from the germline V gene (reference sequence). This CDR3 is built from 14 residues. With 3 bases removed from V and 4 bases from J, the gap between germline ends came to 13 bases. This chain's CDR3 is CASSELGRPYEQYF. The DNA for the CDR3 is TGCGCCAGCAGTGAACTAGGGCGGCCGTACGAGCAGTACTTC.

This rearrangement joins TRBV2 to TRBJ1-1, with D perhaps matching TRBD1 (6 bases). Trimming took off 6 bases at V and 1 base at J, with 12 bases between the two ends. From germline, CDR1 is SNHLY and CDR2 FYNNEI. The CDR3 is 14 amino acids. CDR3 amino acids: CASRVQGRNTEAFF. In DNA form, the CDR3 reads TGTGCCAGCAGGGTACAGGGAAGGAACACTGAAGCTTTCTTT.

J is TRBJ2-7 and V is TRBV6-5, with 7 bases matching TRBD1. V gave up 4 bases and J gave up 2 bases; unmatched junction bases: 5. CDR3 length: 14 residues. CDR1 is MNHEY and CDR2 is SVGAGI in the germline V gene. The CDR3 protein is CASSFRTGAYEQYF. In DNA, the CDR3 is TGTGCCAGCAGTTTCCGGACAGGAGCCTACGAGCAGTACTTC.

The V and J genes are TRBV4-1 and TRBJ2-3; 9 bases are a match to TRBD2. Trimming took 0 bases from V and 8 from J; bases not matched to a gene: 12. Germline-derived CDR1 and CDR2 are MGHRA and YSYEKL. The CDR3 sequence is 17 residues long. CDR3 in DNA: TGCGCCAGCAGCCAAGATCGAAATAGCGGGGGATGGGGTACGCAGTATTTT. It codes for CASSQDRNSGGWGTQYF.

Concerning this clone itself: The sample contains more than one DNA sequence encoding this CDR3. J is TRBJ1-3 and V is TRBV4-1; D might be TRBD1 (6 bases). The CDR3 contains 15 residues. V dropped 0 bases and J dropped 2 bases, with 8 bases sitting between them. CDR1 is MGHRA and CDR2 is YSYEKL in the germline V gene. As DNA, the CDR3 is TGCGCCAGCAGCCAAGATCCAGGGGCTGGAAACACCATATATTTT. Its translation: CASSQDPGAGNTIYF.